A selection of T cell receptor beta chains follows, all from one sample in a study of metastatic and nonmetastatic thyroid tumors. TCRdb re-analyzed the PCR reads using MiXCR. The sample has 30,000 to 40,000 clones; approximately 19% are singletons. Sequencing input: blood. The receptors come from a female donor with papillary thyroid cancer or a benign thyroid nodule (not recorded which). Some clones in this sample may be carry-over from other donors' samples. The CDR3 runs from the conserved cysteine through the conserved F or W. Fields, in order: J gene, CDR3 length, V gene, CDR3 protein.

>TRBJ1-1|13|TRBV10-1
CDSSDRWDTEAFF
>TRBJ1-5|13|TRBV4-2
CASSQDRYQPQHF
>TRBJ2-7|15|TRBV19
CASTTRAARGYEQYF
>TRBJ1-5|14|TRBV2
CASSVDNSNQPQHF
>TRBJ2-1|14|TRBV29-1
CALSPGGPHNEQFF
>TRBJ1-5|18|TRBV6-2/TRBV6-3
CASSPTGIGGDSNQPQHF
>TRBJ1-3|14|TRBV10-2
CASSESGRGNTIYF
>TRBJ1-2|15|TRBV14
CASSHVGGSIYGYTF
>TRBJ2-1|17|TRBV6-5
CASSYSPGLRFYNEQFF
>TRBJ2-3|14|TRBV6-1
CGCRDRGPGDTQYF
>TRBJ2-7|13|TRBV18
CASSPAVGGEQYF
>TRBJ1-2|12|TRBV3-1
CASGQEEGRYTF